This note documents a single T cell receptor (beta chain) sequence. Its specific antigen is unknown. No base-level quality is on record; no much larger clone is a single base apart. The sample belongs to a study of graft-versus-host responses after intestinal transplantation (TCRdb year 2021). In the study overall: The transplants that recipients received were multivisceral, liver-intestinal, or isolated intestinal. All recipients received anti-thymocyte globulin induction followed by maintenance tacrolimus and steroids for around 3 years. Bulk TCR-beta CDR3 sequencing was used to track graft-versus-host and host-versus-graft alloreactive T cell clones in the graft, circulation and bone marrow after intestinal transplantation. Alloreactive clones were identified by sequencing pre-transplant mixed lymphocyte reaction products and comparing them with unstimulated pre-transplant donor and recipient T cells. A cohort of some 24 intestinal transplant recipients, including one retransplant, was enrolled, and a few patients lacking pretransplant specimens were excluded. Donor T cell macrochimerism was defined as a peak of at least 4% donor T cells among recipient peripheral blood mononuclear cells. Samples from a few later patients were sequenced in-house on an Illumina MiSeq with MiXCR processing rather than by the commercial service.

What the work shows at the level of the full study, not this receptor alone: High GvH to HvG T cell clonal ratios were observed in the allografts of patients with donor T cell macrochimerism. GvH clones turned up in recipient bone marrow, with some appearing earlier in ileal mucosa or blood, a pattern consistent with an intestinal mucosal origin. Conclusions were limited by the relatively low number and heterogeneity of intestinal transplant patients. Early after transplant, peak levels of circulating GvH clones were associated with declines in HvG clones.

The CDR3 covers 14 residues, taking in both the cysteine and the phenylalanine. The sequence is cut down to CDR3 DNA, 42 bases in frame from base 1. From V the trimming removes 2 bases and from J it removes 2 bases, while the gene matches leave 4 bases of the junction unaccounted for. CDR1 and CDR2, per the germline V gene (reference sequence), are GTSNPN and SVGIG. The time point label, read with the paper, signifies: cells obtained before transplantation from donor or recipient. CD3+CD4+ and CD3+CD8+ populations were FACS-sorted from unstimulated pre-transplant donor and recipient cells taken from spleen or lymph nodes. Preparation of the library involved the immunoSEQ multiplex PCR assay. For most patients, genomic DNA was isolated with the Qiagen DNeasy Blood and Tissue Kit and sent frozen to Adaptive Biotechnologies for TCR sequencing. For most patients, genomic DNA was subjected to high-throughput TCR-beta CDR3 sequencing by Adaptive Biotechnologies. The study's own analysis went as follows. TCR sequencing data were retrieved from Adaptive's ImmunoSEQ software for around 20 patients, whereas a few other patients were processed with MiXCR and VDJtools. To correct CD4 versus CD8 sorting errors, any sequence found in both subsets at a frequency ratio below 5:1 was removed. CDR3 nucleotide sequences shared between donor and recipient were removed because their origin could not be assigned. Alloreactive clones required at least 2-fold expansion over unstimulated cells and minimum CFSE-low frequency of 0.002% (template counts) or 0.001% (read counts). Mappable clones were those detected in sequenced pre-transplant spleen, lymph node, or MLR CFSE-low populations of the donor or recipient. The cumulative frequency of alloreactive clones was calculated as a percentage of all sequences, weighted by copy number. TCRdb provides this immuneACCESS table in a form limited to in-frame rearrangements. Some clones are lacking; in checked studies, under half of them reflect an unresolved V gene, and why the rest are absent is not known. V, J and clone size were drawn from that table, and D and trimming were deduced from the DNA. The sample table shows tens of thousands of clones, and over 85% are seen once. Less than 0.6% of the sample is held by the ten biggest clonotypes.

The receptor comes from a human donor who received an intestinal transplant. The sequence is built from TRBV30 and TRBJ2-5, and 8 junctional nucleotides match TRBD2. Sequenced here: unstimulated CD8+ T cells sorted from spleen or lymph node cells, sampled before intestinal transplant. The CDR3: CAWSPLAAQETQYF. The base sequence is TGTGCCTGGAGTCCACTAGCGGCGCAAGAGACCCAGTACTTC.